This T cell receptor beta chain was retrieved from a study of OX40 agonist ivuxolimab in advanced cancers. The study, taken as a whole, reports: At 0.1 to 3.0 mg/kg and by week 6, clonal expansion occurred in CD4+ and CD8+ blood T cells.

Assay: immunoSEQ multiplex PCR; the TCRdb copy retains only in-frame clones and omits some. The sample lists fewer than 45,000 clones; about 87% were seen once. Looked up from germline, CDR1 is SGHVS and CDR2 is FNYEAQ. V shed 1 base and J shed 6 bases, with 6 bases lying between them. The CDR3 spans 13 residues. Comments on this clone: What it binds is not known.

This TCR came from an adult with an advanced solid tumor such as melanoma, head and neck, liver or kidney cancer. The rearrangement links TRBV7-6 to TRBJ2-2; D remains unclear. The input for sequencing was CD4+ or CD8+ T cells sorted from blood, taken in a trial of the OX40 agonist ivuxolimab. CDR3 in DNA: TGTGCCAGCAGCTTAGACATTGCCGGGGAGCTGTTTTTT. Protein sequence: CASSLDIAGELFF. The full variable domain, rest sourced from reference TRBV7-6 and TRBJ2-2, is GAGVSQSPRYKVTKRGQDVALRCDPISGHVSLYWYRQALGQGPEFLTYFNYEAQQDKSGLPNDRFSAERPEGSISTLTIQRTEQRDSAMYRCASSLDIAGELFFGEGSRLTVL.